This passage covers 23 T cell receptor beta chains from one sample sequenced in a study of T cells in women clearing cervical HPV infection. Only in-frame clones appear in the TCRdb table, and some are missing; sequencing was by immunoSEQ multiplex PCR. This sample's table has some 24,000 clones. Material for sequencing was blood buffy coat. These receptor sequences come from a woman between 18 and 70 years old with a cervical HPV16 infection that either progressed to CIN3+ or cleared (not recorded which).

Concerning this clone: The read terminates 3 residues ahead of where the CDR3 ends, so the germline J gene completes it. The genes are TRBV18 and TRBJ1-1; tentatively, D is TRBD1 (6 bases). This CDR3 region has 18 residues. Trimming pared 5 bases from V and 0 bases from J, leaving 22 bases between. Germline lookup yields CDR1 KGHSH and CDR2 LQKENI. CDR3 protein: CASSFYQSGHRMNTEAFF. Incomplete CDR3 DNA: TGTGCCAGCTCATTTTACCAGTCGGGACACCGAATGAACACTGAA. The whole variable domain, filled in from reference TRBV18 and TRBJ1-1, reads NAGVMQNPRHLVRRRGQEARLRCSPMKGHSHVYWYRQLPEEGLKFMVYLQKENIIDESGMPKERFSAEFPKEGPSILRIQQVVRGDSAAYFCASSFYQSGHRMNTEAFFGQGTRLTVV.

Regarding this clone: The CDR3 end falls 3 residues outside the read, so it is completed with the germline J gene. This chain links TRBV23-1 with TRBJ1-2; 7 nucleotides match TRBD1. TRBV23-1 is marked as an open reading frame, function uncertain. The CDR3 is 15 residues long. The chain's CDR3 is CASSQSGTELRDYTF. Partial CDR3 DNA: TGCGCCAGCAGTCAATCTGGGACAGAGCTGAGAGAC.

The part of the CDR3 DNA that was read is TGTGCCAGCAGCTTAGGTGGCAGGTCCTACGAG. Protein product: CASSLGGRSYE. The full CDR3 sequence reads CASSLGGRSYEQYF. This chain joins TRBV11-2 and TRBJ2-7, with D unresolved. The CDR3 goes on 3 residues after the read ends, and that part is filled in from the germline J gene. This CDR3 is built from 14 residues. CDR1 is SGHAT and CDR2 is FQNNGV in the germline V gene. Trimming took off 1 base at V and 1 base at J, with 8 bases between the two ends. Full variable domain (outside the CDR3, taken from reference TRBV11-2 and TRBJ2-7): EAGVAQSPRYKIIEKRQSVAFWCNPISGHATLYWYQQILGQGPKLLIQFQNNGVVDDSQLPKDRFSAERLKGVDSTLKIQPAKLEDSAVYLCASSLGGRSYEQYFGPGTRLTVT.

Regarding this clone: The read finishes 3 residues shy of the CDR3 end, and the germline J gene is used to complete it. The chain carries TRBV13 and TRBJ1-1, with TRBD1 as a possible D gene (5 bases). Germline CDR1 and CDR2: PRHDT and FYEKMQ (reference sequence). Trimming left V 5 bases short and J 0 bases short, with 10 bases between. The CDR3 runs 14 residues. The CDR3: CASSARELNTEAFF. CDR3 DNA, as far as it was read: TGTGCCAGCAGCGCCAGGGAGTTGAACACTGAA.

As concerns this clone: The read terminates 3 residues ahead of where the CDR3 ends, so the germline J gene completes it. The chain has TRBV18 and TRBJ2-1, with 13 positions matching TRBD2. CDR1 and CDR2 (germline): KGHSH, LQKENI. V gave up 0 bases and J gave up 9 bases; unmatched junction bases: 11. The CDR3 totals 18 residues. The CDR3 protein is CASSPPTTSGGAWGEQFF. The part of the CDR3 DNA that was read is TGTGCCAGCTCACCACCCACCACTAGCGGGGGGGCCTGGGGTGAG.

Concerning this clone itself: The read stops 3 residues short of the end of the CDR3; the missing end is completed from the germline J gene. The gene calls are TRBV5-6 and TRBJ2-1, with unresolved D. The CDR3 loop spans 15 amino acids. The germline CDR1 and CDR2 sequences are SGHDT and YYEEEE. V lost 0 bases to trimming and J lost 2 bases, with 9 bases between them. The part of the CDR3 DNA that was read is TGTGCCAGCAGCTTGGGTTACTCAACCTACAATGAG. It specifies CASSLGYSTYNE. The complete CDR3 reads CASSLGYSTYNEQFF.

A word on this clone: The read ends 3 residues early relative to the CDR3; the germline J gene fills the gap. The genes are TRBV2 and TRBJ1-2; TRBD1 is a possible D gene (6 bases). Per the germline V gene, CDR1 is SNHLY and CDR2 is FYNNEI. The CDR3 extends over 14 amino acids. Trimming removed 3 bases at V and 7 bases at J, with 15 bases between. CDR3: CASSETGGLGGYTF. The sequenced CDR3 bases are TGTGCCAGCAGTGAGACTGGGGGCTTGGGTGGC.

Worth noting for this clone: The missing CDR3 end, 3 residues past where the read stops, is filled in from the germline J gene. V usage is TRBV7-3 and J usage is TRBJ2-3; the match to TRBD2 covers 8 bases. Germline assignment: CDR1 SGHTA and CDR2 FQGTGA. The CDR3 runs 14 residues. Unmatched junction bases numbered 5, after V lost 5 bases and J lost 4 bases. The CDR3 loop is CASSPGLESDTQYF. Partial CDR3 DNA: TGTGCCAGCAGCCCGGGACTAGAATCAGATACG.

Turning to this clone: The CDR3 extends 3 residues past the end of the read, so its final part is completed from the germline J gene. This rearrangement joins TRBV29-1 to TRBJ2-7, with 7 bases lining up with TRBD1. J was trimmed by 5 bases and V by 5 bases; bases with no gene match: 9. Germline V CDR1 and CDR2: SQVTM, ANQGSEA. The CDR3 runs to 13 residues. CDR3 residues: CSVRTRGYNEQYF. The sequenced part of the CDR3 DNA is TGCAGCGTTAGGACCAGGGGGTACAACGAG.

Details on this clone: The DNA ends 3 residues before the CDR3 does, and the rest of the CDR3 is filled in from the germline J gene. V is TRBV30 and J is TRBJ1-6; tentative D call: TRBD1 (5 bases). This CDR3 is 13 amino acids long. Germline lookup yields CDR1 GTSNPN and CDR2 SVGIG (reference sequence). Trimming cost V 3 bases and J 7 bases, with 10 bases left between them. The CDR3 protein is CAWRPTGNSPLHF. The DNA read from the CDR3 is TGTGCCTGGAGGCCTACAGGAAATTCACCC.

Frequency places this clone as medium-sized. The sequence runs out 3 residues before the end of the CDR3; the remainder is reconstructed from the germline J gene. The V and J genes are TRBV7-3 and TRBJ2-3; no reliable D call. Trimming removed 5 bases at V and 1 base at J, with 10 bases between. The CDR3 covers 14 residues. The germline V gene has CDR1 SGHTA and CDR2 FQGTGA. CDR3 DNA, as far as it was read: TGTGCCAGCAGCCTATCCAGCGGCACAGATACG. Its translation is CASSLSSGTDT. Given in full, the CDR3 is CASSLSSGTDTQYF.

Comment on this clone: The observed sequence ends 3 residues before the CDR3 terminus, with the missing tail filled in from the germline J gene. This rearrangement joins TRBV7-3 to TRBJ2-2; the D gene is possibly TRBD2 (6 bases). V lost 0 bases, J lost 5 bases, and 7 bases lay in between. The CDR3 covers 14 residues. Per the germline V gene, CDR1 is SGHTA and CDR2 is FQGTGA. CDR3 residues: CASSLTGGTGELFF. The sequenced CDR3 bases are TGTGCCAGCAGCTTAACGGGGGGAACCGGGGAG.

For this clone: The read terminates 3 residues before the CDR3 end, so the remaining end is supplied by the germline J gene. The rearrangement links TRBV20-1 to TRBJ1-5; tentative D call: TRBD1 (6 bases). Germline assignment: CDR1 DFQATT and CDR2 SNEGSKA (reference sequence). With 0 bases removed from V and 2 bases from J, the gap between germline ends came to 14 bases. This CDR3 is 16 amino acids long. The CDR3 sequence: CSARDRGTGGNQPQHF. Partial CDR3 DNA: TGCAGTGCTAGAGATAGGGGGACCGGGGGCAATCAGCCC.

As to this clone: The read gets to within 3 residues of the CDR3 end, and the germline J gene fills in the rest. The chain is built from TRBV6-1 and TRBJ2-7; 8 bases line up with TRBD1. Looked up from germline, CDR1 is MNHNS and CDR2 is SASEGT. V lost 1 base to trimming and J lost 1 base; unmatched junction nucleotides: 12. The CDR3 consists of 18 residues. CDR3 bases read: TGTGCCAGCAGTGAAGAGACGACAGGGGCGCTAAGGTCCTACGAG. It codes for CASSEETTGALRSYE. The entire CDR3 sequence reads CASSEETTGALRSYEQYF.

This chain's CDR3 is CASSTGRGAEQFF. The part of the CDR3 DNA that was read is TGTGCCAGCAGTACGGGCCGGGGGGCTGAG. V gene TRBV6-2 or TRBV6-3 combines with J gene TRBJ2-1, with a weak D call TRBD2 (7 bases). The read gets to within 3 residues of the CDR3 end, and the germline J gene fills in the rest. CDR3 length equals 13 residues. Germline V lookup: CDR1 MNHEY, CDR2 SVGEGT. V lost 5 bases to trimming and J lost 9 bases, with 14 bases between them.

Regarding this clone: The DNA ends 3 residues before the CDR3 does, and the rest of the CDR3 is filled in from the germline J gene. The rearrangement uses TRBV12-3 or TRBV12-4 and TRBJ2-3; 8 bases agree with TRBD2. CDR3 length equals 15 residues. V was clipped by 4 bases and J by 6 bases; unmatched bases: 9. The sequenced part of the CDR3 DNA is TGTGCCAGCAGTTCCCTCGGGGGGGCTAGCGATACG. As protein: CASSSLGGASDT. The CDR3, in full, reads CASSSLGGASDTQYF.

For this clone: The CDR3 end falls 3 residues outside the read, so it is completed with the germline J gene. The chain couples TRBV7-9 to TRBJ1-2; tentative D call: TRBD1 (5 bases). Germline V CDR1 and CDR2: SEHNR, FQNEAQ (reference sequence). The CDR3 consists of 14 residues. The sequenced CDR3 bases are TGTGCCAGCAGCGTCCGGGGGGTTTACAATGAC. Its translation is CASSVRGVYND. The whole CDR3 protein is CASSVRGVYNDYTF.

A word on this clone: Coverage ceases 3 residues before the CDR3 finishes, and the germline J gene fills in the end. The chain couples TRBV29-1 to TRBJ1-3; D uncertain. The CDR3 has 11 residues. Trimming cost V 6 bases and J 4 bases, with 7 bases left between them. Germline lookup yields CDR1 SQVTM and CDR2 ANQGSEA. CDR3 amino acids: CSVLEGNTIYF. CDR3 DNA (partial): TGCAGCGTCCTAGAAGGAAACACC.

Turning to this clone: The read terminates 3 residues before the CDR3 end, so the remaining end is supplied by the germline J gene. The chain uses TRBV19 and TRBJ1-2, with D possibly being TRBD1 (5 bases). There are 13 residues in the CDR3. The germline gives CDR1 LNHDA, CDR2 SQIVND (reference sequence). CDR3 sequence reads: CASSMLLAGDYTF. The CDR3 DNA, read in part, is TGTGCCAGTAGTATGTTGCTAGCGGGGGAC.

In regard to this clone: Read coverage stops 3 residues before the CDR3 terminus; the germline J gene supplies the remainder. The same CDR3 also results from other DNA sequences found in this sample. The chain combines TRBV18 with TRBJ1-2, with 7 bases fitting TRBD1. In germline, CDR1 is KGHSH, CDR2 LQKENI. CDR3 length equals 15 residues. The DNA read from the CDR3 is TGTGCCAGCTCACCCCGGGACAGATCCTACAATGAC. It encodes CASSPRDRSYND. The CDR3 reads in full as CASSPRDRSYNDYTF.

For this clone: The read comes to an end 3 residues before the CDR3 does, leaving the germline J gene to fill in the end. The gene calls are TRBV7-6 and TRBJ1-2; D remains ambiguous. V gave up 7 bases and J gave up 4 bases, with 16 bases separating them. The CDR3 length is 14 residues. CDR1 is SGHVS, CDR2 FNYEAQ, per germline. The CDR3 spells CASTPIVGPYGYTF. The sequenced CDR3 bases are TGTGCCAGCACCCCGATTGTGGGCCCCTATGGC.

Details on this clone: The CDR3 goes on 3 residues after the read ends, and that part is filled in from the germline J gene. This sequence joins TRBV5-1 and TRBJ2-1; perhaps TRBD1 as D (6 bases). CDR1 is SGHRS and CDR2 is YFSETQ in the germline V gene. The CDR3 is made up of 16 amino acids. Trimming took 2 bases from V and 7 from J, leaving 19 bases between them. CDR3 bases read: TGCGCCAGCAGCTTTCTACAGGGTAGTGGTGGGAATGAG. Translated, it gives CASSFLQGSGGNE. The entire CDR3 is CASSFLQGSGGNEQFF.

Worth noting for this clone: The read finishes 3 residues shy of the CDR3 end, and the germline J gene is used to complete it. The chain combines TRBV5-6 with TRBJ2-7, with a tentative D call TRBD2 (6 bases). Germline CDR1 SGHDT, CDR2 YYEEEE. This CDR3 spans 12 amino acids. V shed 3 bases and J shed 6 bases, with 10 bases lying between them. The DNA read from the CDR3 is TGTGCCAGCAGCTCTCTCGGGGGCGAG. Translated, it gives CASSSLGGE. The entire CDR3 protein is CASSSLGGEQYF. The full variable domain, its missing parts supplied by reference TRBV5-6 and TRBJ2-7, is DAGVTQSPTHLIKTRGQQVTLRCSPKSGHDTVSWYQQALGQGPQFIFQYYEEEERQRGNFPDRFSGHQFPNYSSELNVNALLLGDSALYLCASSSLGGEQYFGPGTRLTVT.